The 12 T cell receptor beta chains listed next were all sequenced from one sample in a study of somatic mutations in cytotoxic T cells in rheumatoid arthritis. Assay used: immunoSEQ multiplex PCR; TCRdb lists only in-frame clones, some missing. Of more than 11,000 clones listed, 60% to 85% were seen once; the top ten hold roughly 7.4%. The sequenced material came from CD8+ T cells sorted from blood. The receptors stem from an adult with rheumatoid arthritis.

V gene TRBV6-1 combines with J gene TRBJ1-5; TRBD1 might be the D (6 bases). The CDR3 is 14 amino acids. Germline V lookup: CDR1 MNHNS, CDR2 SASEGT. V was shortened by 6 bases and J by 4 bases, with 13 bases between the two germline ends. The CDR3 protein is CASRGGHRNQPQHF. The CDR3 DNA is TGTGCCAGCAGGGGGGGCCACAGGAATCAGCCCCAGCATTTT.

The chain recombines TRBV6-5 with TRBJ2-5; D is unclear. Germline CDR1 reads MNHEY; CDR2 reads SVGAGI. The CDR3 covers 15 residues. The V and J ends lost 7 bases and 5 bases respectively, with 20 bases between them. In DNA, the CDR3 is TGTGCCAGCATCGCATCGGGCAGGCCATTGGAGACCCAGTACTTC. This encodes CASIASGRPLETQYF.

The rearrangement joins TRBV13 to TRBJ2-7, with TRBD1 identical over 8 bases. This CDR3 comprises 15 residues. Trimming at V came to 3 bases and at J to 2 bases, leaving 6 bases not matched to a gene. Germline loops: CDR1 PRHDT, CDR2 FYEKMQ (reference sequence). CDR3 loop: CASSLRTGRPYEQYF. CDR3 DNA sequence: TGTGCCAGCAGCTTGCGGACAGGGAGACCCTACGAGCAGTACTTC.

The rearrangement uses TRBV7-9 and TRBJ1-5, with D maybe TRBD1 (5 bases). Between the trimmed V and J ends, which lost 5 bases and 3 bases, there was a span of 17 bases. Germline V gene lookup returns CDR1 SEHNR and CDR2 FQNEAQ (reference sequence). This CDR3 is built from 16 residues. The CDR3 bases are TGTGCCAGCAGCCCGTGGTTGGGGGAATTCAATCAGCCCCAGCATTTT. This codes for CASSPWLGEFNQPQHF.

The V call is TRBV28, the J call TRBJ2-4, with TRBD2 matching over 9 bases. This CDR3 region has 14 residues. The germline V gene encodes CDR1 MDHEN and CDR2 SYDVKM. After removal of 3 bases from V and 8 bases from J, the junction contained 5 bases not matched to a gene. The DNA for the CDR3 is TGTGCCAGCAGTTTGGGACTAGCTAGGGACATTCAGTACTTC. Translating it yields CASSLGLARDIQYF.

J is TRBJ1-6 and V is TRBV5-1, with 7 bases that match TRBD1. Germline assignment: CDR1 SGHRS and CDR2 YFSETQ. The ends lost 4 bases at V and 8 bases at J; junction bases unmatched: 9. The CDR3 has 15 amino acids. The CDR3 loop reads CASSPSGTAHSPLHF. CDR3 nucleotide sequence: TGCGCCAGCAGCCCTTCCGGGACAGCTCATTCACCCCTCCACTTT.

The chain links TRBV27 to TRBJ1-3; D is uncertain. V lost 3 bases and J lost 2, with 8 bases in between. This CDR3 has 14 amino acids. Per the germline V gene, CDR1 is MNHEY and CDR2 is SMNVEV (reference sequence). CDR3 DNA sequence: TGTGCCAGCAGTTTTTCGGGAACTGGAAACACCATATATTTT. As protein: CASSFSGTGNTIYF.

The rearrangement uses TRBV19 and TRBJ1-5; D may be TRBD1 (6 bases). Between the trimmed V and J ends, which lost 1 base and 2 bases, there was a span of 9 bases. Germline values: CDR1 LNHDA, CDR2 SQIVND (reference sequence). The CDR3 totals 15 residues. The CDR3: CASSIARQGNQPQHF. DNA of the CDR3: TGTGCCAGTAGTATAGCTCGACAGGGCAATCAGCCCCAGCATTTT.

The sample holds one count of this clone. The J gene is TRBJ2-7, the V gene TRBV5-1; D uncertain. The CDR3 loop spans 13 amino acids. CDR1 is SGHRS and CDR2 is YFSETQ in the germline V gene. V was trimmed by 3 bases and J by 0 bases, leaving 7 bases between them. The CDR3 DNA follows: TGCGCCAGCAGCTCTGAAGACTCCTACGAGCAGTACTTC. It specifies CASSSEDSYEQYF.

CDR3 in DNA: TGTGCCAGCAGCTCAGGGGGCGGTGAAAAACTGTTTTTT. It encodes CASSSGGGEKLFF. The chain uses TRBV27 and TRBJ1-4; TRBD1 matches at 8 bases. The V segment lost 6 bases and the J segment 7 bases; nucleotides outside the gene matches: 4. The length of the CDR3 is 13 residues. The germline CDR1 and CDR2 sequences are MNHEY and SMNVEV (reference sequence).

The CDR3 spells CASSITGGHEQFF. The CDR3 region has the DNA TGCGCCAGCAGCATAACAGGGGGCCATGAGCAGTTCTTC. The chain uses TRBV5-1 and TRBJ2-1; 9 bases match TRBD1. The CDR3 is 13 amino acids. Per germline, CDR1 SGHRS and CDR2 YFSETQ. With V trimmed by 4 bases and J by 8 bases, 4 bases remained unmatched.

This clone came up once. The chain links TRBV30 to TRBJ2-3; D may correspond to TRBD1 or TRBD2 (6 bases each). In germline, CDR1 is GTSNPN, CDR2 SVGIG (reference sequence). The CDR3 length is 14 residues. V lost 5 bases, J lost 6 bases, and 18 bases lay in between. CDR3 sequence (DNA): TGTGCCTGGGGGCCCCGGGGGCGGTTTGATACGCAGTATTTT. It codes for CAWGPRGRFDTQYF.